A single sample gave rise to the 11 T cell receptor beta chains below, sequenced in a study of T-cell reconstitution after alpha-beta-depleted transplantation in children (dated by TCRdb to about 2016). The library was prepared using PCR. The listed sequencing device is Illumina HiSeq 2500. TCR libraries were prepared with molecular barcoding, using unique molecular identifiers to normalize TCRbeta repertoire quantification. The public reads were quality trimmed at Q25 with fastp and then assembled into clones with MiXCR by TCRdb, keeping productive beta chains. Rows matching on CDR3 protein sequence are summarized as one entry with the most common DNA and genes. Here the sample has about 610,000 distinct CDR3 sequences; approximately 10% occur a single time. About 4% of the sample is held by the ten biggest clonotypes. This specimen consisted of PBMCs from the stem cell graft donor, obtained from the stem cell graft. These receptor sequences come from a human donor who donated a stem cell graft to a child with acute myeloid leukemia.

Many counts were recorded for this clonotype. The chain couples TRBV6-5 to TRBJ2-7; TRBD2 matches at 8 bases. V was clipped by 9 bases and J by 1 base; unmatched bases: 8. CDR1 is MNHEY and CDR2 is SVGAGI in the germline V gene. The CDR3 is 14 residues long. CDR3 coding DNA: TGTGCCAGTAGCCCGGGAGGGCCTTCCTACGAGCAGTACTTC. Amino acids: CASSPGGPSYEQYF.

This clonotype was detected ten times or more. The chain links TRBV29-1 to TRBJ2-7; 8 bases agree with TRBD1. With V trimmed by 3 bases and J by 2 bases, 9 bases remained unmatched. CDR3 size: 15 residues. The germline CDR1 and CDR2 sequences are SQVTM and ANQGSEA. The CDR3 bases are TGCAGCGTTGAGGACGCCGGACAGGGCGCCTACGAGCAGTACTTC. It yields the protein CSVEDAGQGAYEQYF.

This clonotype was detected many times. The genes are TRBV14 and TRBJ2-7; D gene uncertain. The CDR3 extends over 15 amino acids. Germline V gene lookup returns CDR1 SGHDN and CDR2 FVKESK. The V gene lost 1 base and the J gene lost 3 bases, with 13 bases spanning the gap. The CDR3 loop is CASSQVTTLRYEQYF. Here the CDR3 DNA reads TGTGCCAGCAGCCAAGTCACTACCCTACGCTACGAGCAGTACTTC.

Written as DNA, the CDR3 is TGCAGCGTTTCCTGGACAGGGGGTAATGGCTACACCTTC. Protein product: CSVSWTGGNGYTF. The V call is TRBV29-1, the J call TRBJ1-2; TRBD1 matches 10 bases. The CDR3 has 13 residues. Germline V lookup: CDR1 SQVTM, CDR2 ANQGSEA. After removal of 5 bases from V and 6 bases from J, the junction contained 6 bases not matched to a gene.

The genes are TRBV6-5 and TRBJ1-4, with a possible D match to TRBD1 (5 bases). The CDR3 extends over 15 amino acids. In germline, CDR1 is MNHEY, CDR2 SVGAGI. The V end lost 0 bases, the J end lost 8 bases, and 13 bases lay between the germline ends. The DNA for the CDR3 is TGTGCCAGCAGTTACTCGCCGGGGGTGGGCGAAAAACTGTTTTTT. This translates into CASSYSPGVGEKLFF.

The J gene is TRBJ2-1, the V gene TRBV7-2; D is uncertain. The CDR3 is made up of 14 amino acids. Trimming stripped 6 bases from V and 0 bases from J, with 9 bases between. Germline lookup yields CDR1 SGHTA and CDR2 FQGNSA. The CDR3 DNA reads TGTGCCAGCAGACCAAAGAGCTCCTACAATGAGCAGTTCTTC. Translated: CASRPKSSYNEQFF. Using reference TRBV7-2 and TRBJ2-1 for the parts outside the CDR3, the full variable domain is GAGVSQSPSNKVTEKGKDVELRCDPISGHTALYWYRQSLGQGLEFLIYFQGNSAPDKSGLPSDRFSAERTGGSVSTLTIQRTQQEDSAVYLCASRPKSSYNEQFFGPGTRLTVL.

At least ten counts were recorded for this clonotype. V usage is TRBV20-1 and J usage is TRBJ2-1; either TRBD1 or TRBD2 may supply D (6 bases each). CDR1 and CDR2 from the germline V gene are DFQATT and SNEGSKA (reference sequence). V lost 7 bases and J lost 9, with 13 bases in between. This CDR3 is 11 amino acids long. The CDR3 DNA reads TGCAGTGTCGCGGGGACAAGTGAGCAGTTCTTC. This encodes CSVAGTSEQFF.

This clonotype was recorded a few times. The rearrangement uses TRBV20-1 and TRBJ2-5; 7 nucleotides agree with TRBD2. V dropped 2 bases and J dropped 7; count of bases not matched to a gene: 10. The CDR3 has 14 amino acids. Germline V gene lookup returns CDR1 DFQATT and CDR2 SNEGSKA (reference sequence). CDR3 protein: CSARHGGSEGTQYF. CDR3 nucleotide sequence: TGCAGTGCTAGACATGGCGGGAGTGAGGGGACCCAGTACTTC.

The chain uses TRBV5-1 and TRBJ2-1, with a possible D match to TRBD2 (6 bases). The ends were cut back, 0 bases at V and 0 bases at J, with 22 bases in the middle. The CDR3 contains 20 residues. Germline CDR1 and CDR2: SGHRS and YFSETQ. Here the CDR3 DNA reads TGCGCCAGCAGCTTGGCCAGTGGAGGGGCCAGCCAGAGCTCCTACAATGAGCAGTTCTTC. Its translation is CASSLASGGASQSSYNEQFF.

This clonotype was picked up a small number of times. V and J are TRBV5-1 and TRBJ2-5; D remains unclear. Trimming cost V 2 bases and J 2 bases, with 10 bases left between them. Germline values: CDR1 SGHRS, CDR2 YFSETQ. This CDR3 has 14 amino acids. CDR3 nucleotides: TGCGCCAGCAGCTTTAGGGCGGTTCAAGAGACCCAGTACTTC. Amino acids: CASSFRAVQETQYF. Looking up the rest from reference TRBV5-1 and TRBJ2-5 gives the full variable domain: KAGVTQTPRYLIKTRGQQVTLSCSPISGHRSVSWYQQTPGQGLQFLFEYFSETQRNKGNFPGRFSGRQFSNSRSEMNVSTLELGDSALYLCASSFRAVQETQYFGPGTRLLVL.

This clonotype has at least ten counts. The rearrangement links TRBV2 to TRBJ2-5, with 10 bases that match TRBD1. The germline V gene has CDR1 SNHLY and CDR2 FYNNEI. The CDR3 totals 14 residues. V was clipped by 6 bases and J by 5 bases; unmatched bases: 6. DNA of the CDR3: TGTGCCAGCAGCGGGGACAGGGGATACGAGACCCAGTACTTC. It codes for CASSGDRGYETQYF.